This T cell receptor beta chain was observed in a study of cytomegalovirus exposure and HLA in healthy donors. Study results and caveats: TCR association rates varied by HLA locus in a later analysis, with DRB1 highest and HLA-C lowest. The study labeled 170 or so TCR beta chains cytomegalovirus-associated. A later analysis linked a missense DCLRE1C variant to TCR beta V- and J-gene trimming.

The V end was cut by 6 bases, the J end by 5 bases, with 16 bases between. Germline V gives CDR1 LNHDA, CDR2 SQIVND (reference sequence). The CDR3 consists of 14 residues. About this clone itself: The antigen is unknown.

Amplification used 60 Vbeta primers and 13 Jbeta primers. Sequencing was performed with immunoSEQ multiplex PCR; in TCRdb, only in-frame clones are kept and a portion is missing. Here the sample spans approximately 85,000 clones, nearly 80% being singletons. The chain carries TRBV19 and TRBJ1-1; perhaps TRBD1 as D (6 bases). Material for sequencing was PBMCs. This receptor was taken from a woman in her fifties or sixties in good health and CMV-seropositive. The CDR3 is CASSTGPLVTEAFF. The DNA of the CDR3 is TGTGCCAGTAGCACAGGGCCGTTGGTGACTGAAGCTTTCTTT.